These T cell receptor beta chains were read from a single sample in a study of blood T cell repertoires in COVID-19. This table comes from immunoSEQ multiplex PCR, and its TCRdb copy is limited to in-frame clones, with some not included. The sample shows about 320,000 clones, about 92% of them seen only once. The specimen sequenced was PBMCs or T cells enriched from blood (not recorded which). The receptors stem from a man in his sixties who had recovered from COVID-19. The CDR3 runs from the conserved cysteine through the conserved F or W. A D gene is named only where the DNA matches it firmly. Not every row has a clone size; where given, it reads once, few, many or a size class.

J gene: TRBJ2-1; clone size: -; D gene: TRBD2; V gene: TRBV7-6; CDR3 protein: CASSARLLASAYNEQFF; CDR3 DNA: TGTGCCAGCAGCGCCCGGTTACTAGCGAGCGCCTACAATGAGCAGTTCTTC
J gene: TRBJ1-2; clone size: -; D gene: TRBD1; V gene: TRBV2; CDR3 protein: CASSAGTGVNYGYTF; CDR3 DNA: TGTGCCAGCAGTGCCGGGACAGGGGTGAACTATGGCTACACCTTC
J gene: TRBJ2-7; clone size: -; D gene: TRBD1; V gene: TRBV27; CDR3 protein: CASSPWDRGVYEQYF; CDR3 DNA: TGTGCCAGCAGTCCCTGGGACAGGGGAGTCTACGAGCAGTACTTC
J gene: TRBJ1-5; clone size: -; D gene: -; V gene: TRBV3-1/TRBV3-2; CDR3 protein: CASSKHPQPQHF; CDR3 DNA: TGTGCCAGCAGCAAACATCCCCAGCCCCAGCATTTT
J gene: TRBJ2-7; clone size: -; D gene: -; V gene: TRBV6-5; CDR3 protein: CASSYGRAYEQYF; CDR3 DNA: TGTGCCAGCAGTTACGGCAGGGCCTACGAGCAGTACTTC
J gene: TRBJ2-7; clone size: -; D gene: -; V gene: TRBV20-1; CDR3 protein: CSALSAYEQYF; CDR3 DNA: TGCAGTGCCCTTAGTGCCTACGAGCAGTACTTC
J gene: TRBJ1-5; clone size: -; D gene: TRBD1; V gene: TRBV13; CDR3 protein: CASSLGARDRDDQPQHF; CDR3 DNA: TGTGCCAGCAGCTTAGGCGCCCGGGACAGGGACGATCAGCCCCAGCATTTT
J gene: TRBJ1-1; clone size: -; D gene: -; V gene: TRBV14; CDR3 protein: CASSQDAGFDTEAFF; CDR3 DNA: TGTGCCAGCAGCCAAGATGCAGGGTTCGACACTGAAGCTTTCTTT
J gene: TRBJ2-1; clone size: -; D gene: -; V gene: TRBV27; CDR3 protein: CASSSLSGVVRNEQFF; CDR3 DNA: TGTGCCAGCAGTTCGCTTTCGGGAGTCGTCCGCAATGAGCAGTTCTTC
J gene: TRBJ1-3; clone size: once; D gene: -; V gene: TRBV28; CDR3 protein: CASSFRGAGNTIYF; CDR3 DNA: TGTGCCAGCAGTTTCCGGGGGGCTGGAAACACCATATATTTT
J gene: TRBJ1-1; clone size: -; D gene: -; V gene: TRBV4-3; CDR3 protein: CASSPRLGYGVAFF; CDR3 DNA: TGCGCCAGCAGTCCCAGGTTGGGGTACGGGGTAGCTTTCTTT
J gene: TRBJ2-3; clone size: -; D gene: TRBD1; V gene: TRBV5-4; CDR3 protein: CASSTRTGGAGDTQYF; CDR3 DNA: TGTGCCAGCAGCACGAGGACAGGGGGAGCCGGAGATACGCAGTATTTT
J gene: TRBJ2-7; clone size: -; D gene: -; V gene: TRBV7-8; CDR3 protein: CASSPTGTRTYEQYF; CDR3 DNA: TGTGCCAGCAGCCCAACCGGGACAAGGACCTACGAGCAGTACTTC
J gene: TRBJ2-7; clone size: -; D gene: -; V gene: TRBV4-3; CDR3 protein: CASSQENQYRGYEQYF; CDR3 DNA: TGCGCCAGCAGCCAAGAAAATCAGTATCGGGGGTACGAGCAGTACTTC
J gene: TRBJ2-2; clone size: -; D gene: -; V gene: TRBV11-3; CDR3 protein: CASSHGTGELFF; CDR3 DNA: TGTGCCAGCAGCCACGGGACCGGGGAGCTGTTTTTT
J gene: TRBJ2-1; clone size: -; D gene: TRBD2; V gene: TRBV5-5; CDR3 protein: CASSPSGSLINEQFF; CDR3 DNA: TGTGCCAGCAGCCCTAGCGGGAGCCTCATCAATGAGCAGTTCTTC
J gene: TRBJ2-1; clone size: -; D gene: -; V gene: TRBV6-6; CDR3 protein: CASSYEGWEQFF; CDR3 DNA: TGTGCCAGCAGTTATGAGGGTTGGGAGCAGTTCTTC
J gene: TRBJ2-1; clone size: -; D gene: -; V gene: TRBV5-6; CDR3 protein: CASSLEGLQSDEQFF; CDR3 DNA: TGTGCCAGCAGCTTGGAGGGACTCCAGAGCGATGAGCAGTTCTTC
J gene: TRBJ2-5; clone size: -; D gene: TRBD1; V gene: TRBV5-1; CDR3 protein: CASSSIQGWQETQYF; CDR3 DNA: TGCGCCAGCAGCTCCATACAGGGGTGGCAAGAGACCCAGTACTTC
J gene: TRBJ2-3; clone size: -; D gene: TRBD2; V gene: TRBV7-9; CDR3 protein: CASSRGSRGGLTDTQYF; CDR3 DNA: TGTGCCAGCAGTCGAGGCTCGCGGGGGGGCCTGACAGATACGCAGTATTTT
J gene: TRBJ2-3; clone size: -; D gene: -; V gene: TRBV7-2; CDR3 protein: CASSHEYSTDTQYF; CDR3 DNA: TGTGCCAGCAGCCACGAGTATAGCACAGATACGCAGTATTTT
J gene: TRBJ2-1; clone size: few; D gene: -; V gene: TRBV3-1/TRBV3-2; CDR3 protein: CASSQASRVAFGSSYNEQFF; CDR3 DNA: TGTGCCAGCAGCCAAGCGTCGAGGGTCGCGTTTGGTAGCTCCTACAATGAGCAGTTCTTC
J gene: TRBJ2-3; clone size: -; D gene: TRBD2; V gene: TRBV5-4; CDR3 protein: CASSFWGLGSTDTQYF; CDR3 DNA: TGTGCCAGCAGCTTTTGGGGACTAGGGAGCACAGATACGCAGTATTTT
J gene: TRBJ2-2; clone size: once; D gene: TRBD2; V gene: TRBV2; CDR3 protein: CASIRDSWTSGRSGELFF; CDR3 DNA: TGTGCCAGCATTAGGGACAGCTGGACTAGCGGGAGATCCGGGGAGCTGTTTTTT
J gene: TRBJ2-5; clone size: -; D gene: -; V gene: TRBV3-1/TRBV3-2; CDR3 protein: CASSQDLPETQYF; CDR3 DNA: TGTGCCAGCAGCCAAGACCTCCCGGAGACCCAGTACTTC
J gene: TRBJ1-1; clone size: -; D gene: -; V gene: TRBV19; CDR3 protein: CASSNAGMNTEAFF; CDR3 DNA: TGTGCCAGTAGTAACGCAGGAATGAACACTGAAGCTTTCTTT
J gene: TRBJ1-2; clone size: -; D gene: -; V gene: TRBV7-9; CDR3 protein: CASSPPRQAAYGYTF; CDR3 DNA: TGTGCCAGCAGCCCACCTAGACAGGCCGCCTATGGCTACACCTTC
J gene: TRBJ2-7; clone size: -; D gene: -; V gene: TRBV9; CDR3 protein: CASSAGNTYEQYF; CDR3 DNA: TGTGCCAGCAGCGCGGGGAATACCTACGAGCAGTACTTC
J gene: TRBJ2-6; clone size: -; D gene: -; V gene: TRBV4-1; CDR3 protein: CASSQADLGANVLTF; CDR3 DNA: TGCGCCAGCAGCCAAGCTGACCTGGGCGCCAACGTCCTGACTTTC
J gene: TRBJ1-1; clone size: -; D gene: -; V gene: TRBV19; CDR3 protein: CASSIVAVNTEAFF; CDR3 DNA: TGTGCCAGTAGTATAGTAGCAGTGAACACTGAAGCTTTCTTT
J gene: TRBJ2-2; clone size: -; D gene: -; V gene: TRBV4-1; CDR3 protein: CASSRSGPPAANTGELFF; CDR3 DNA: TGCGCCAGTTCTAGGAGCGGGCCACCCGCAGCGAACACCGGGGAGCTGTTTTTT
J gene: TRBJ1-1; clone size: -; D gene: TRBD1; V gene: TRBV7-9; CDR3 protein: CASSFGQGNTEAFF; CDR3 DNA: TGTGCCAGCAGCTTCGGACAGGGGAACACTGAAGCTTTCTTT
J gene: TRBJ1-4; clone size: -; D gene: TRBD1; V gene: TRBV11-2; CDR3 protein: CASSLSGTGVVRTNEKLFF; CDR3 DNA: TGTGCCAGCAGCCTCTCCGGGACAGGGGTTGTTAGGACTAATGAAAAACTGTTTTTT
J gene: TRBJ2-7; clone size: -; D gene: TRBD1; V gene: TRBV7-9; CDR3 protein: CASSIYRGEQYF; CDR3 DNA: TGTGCCAGCAGCATCTACAGGGGCGAGCAGTACTTC
J gene: TRBJ1-1; clone size: -; D gene: -; V gene: TRBV4-3; CDR3 protein: CASSQVGRGSEAFF; CDR3 DNA: TGCGCCAGCAGCCAAGTAGGTAGGGGTAGTGAAGCTTTCTTT
J gene: TRBJ2-1; clone size: -; D gene: TRBD1; V gene: TRBV19; CDR3 protein: CASSRQGPQSPYNEQFF; CDR3 DNA: TGTGCCAGTAGTCGACAGGGGCCCCAGTCTCCCTACAATGAGCAGTTCTTC
J gene: TRBJ2-7; clone size: -; D gene: TRBD1; V gene: TRBV2; CDR3 protein: CASRTGTGSYEQYF; CDR3 DNA: TGTGCCAGCAGGACCGGGACAGGTTCCTACGAGCAGTACTTC
J gene: TRBJ2-7; clone size: few; D gene: -; V gene: TRBV7-8; CDR3 protein: CASSLTGNPREQYF; CDR3 DNA: TGTGCCAGCAGCTTAACAGGGAACCCTAGGGAGCAGTACTTC
J gene: TRBJ1-2; clone size: -; D gene: -; V gene: TRBV6-5; CDR3 protein: CASSYSGGGGRGYTF; CDR3 DNA: TGTGCCAGCAGTTACTCAGGGGGAGGGGGACGAGGCTACACCTTC
J gene: TRBJ2-1; clone size: -; D gene: TRBD2; V gene: TRBV5-1; CDR3 protein: CASRTSGVGSDEQFF; CDR3 DNA: TGCGCCAGCAGAACTAGCGGGGTGGGGTCGGATGAGCAGTTCTTC
J gene: TRBJ1-2; clone size: -; D gene: -; V gene: TRBV13; CDR3 protein: CASSLVGGNYGYTF; CDR3 DNA: TGTGCCAGCAGCTTAGTGGGGGGAAACTATGGCTACACCTTC
J gene: TRBJ2-1; clone size: -; D gene: -; V gene: TRBV7-9; CDR3 protein: CASSPSLRYNEQFF; CDR3 DNA: TGTGCCAGCAGCCCAAGCTTGAGATACAATGAGCAGTTCTTC
J gene: TRBJ1-1; clone size: -; D gene: -; V gene: TRBV19; CDR3 protein: CASSGWGWNTEAFF; CDR3 DNA: TGTGCCAGTTCCGGGTGGGGCTGGAACACTGAAGCTTTCTTT
J gene: TRBJ2-7; clone size: -; D gene: -; V gene: TRBV9; CDR3 protein: CASSAGTQEIYEQYF; CDR3 DNA: TGTGCCAGCAGCGCCGGGACTCAGGAAATCTACGAGCAGTACTTC
J gene: TRBJ2-3; clone size: -; D gene: TRBD2; V gene: TRBV11-3; CDR3 protein: CAIKGLAGADTQYF; CDR3 DNA: TGTGCCATCAAGGGTCTAGCGGGAGCAGATACGCAGTATTTT
J gene: TRBJ1-6; clone size: -; D gene: -; V gene: TRBV6-6; CDR3 protein: CASSQNRVGTYNSPLHF; CDR3 DNA: TGTGCCAGCAGTCAAAACAGGGTTGGGACCTATAATTCACCCCTCCACTTT
J gene: TRBJ2-3; clone size: -; D gene: TRBD2; V gene: TRBV6-2/TRBV6-3; CDR3 protein: CASSFSGGSDTQYF; CDR3 DNA: TGTGCCAGCAGCTTTAGCGGGGGCTCAGATACGCAGTATTTT
J gene: TRBJ2-7; clone size: -; D gene: -; V gene: TRBV7-2; CDR3 protein: CASRPDRTDSEQYF; CDR3 DNA: TGTGCCAGCAGACCCGACAGAACGGATTCCGAGCAGTACTTC